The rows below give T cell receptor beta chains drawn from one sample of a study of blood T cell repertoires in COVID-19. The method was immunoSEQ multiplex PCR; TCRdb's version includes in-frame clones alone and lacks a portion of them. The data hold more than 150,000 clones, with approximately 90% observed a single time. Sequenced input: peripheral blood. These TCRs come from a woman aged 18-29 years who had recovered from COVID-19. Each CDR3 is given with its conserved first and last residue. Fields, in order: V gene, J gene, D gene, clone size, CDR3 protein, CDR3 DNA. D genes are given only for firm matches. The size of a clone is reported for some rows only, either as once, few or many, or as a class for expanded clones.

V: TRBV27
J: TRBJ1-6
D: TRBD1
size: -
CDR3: CASSLGTGFSPLHF
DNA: TGTGCCAGCAGTCTCGGGACAGGGTTTTCACCCCTCCACTTT

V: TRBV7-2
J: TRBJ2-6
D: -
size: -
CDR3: CASSPQAGPYSGANVLTF
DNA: TGTGCCAGCAGCCCCCAGGCAGGCCCCTACTCTGGGGCCAACGTCCTGACTTTC

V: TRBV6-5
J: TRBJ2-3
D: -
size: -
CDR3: CASSYRGRTDTQYF
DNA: TGTGCCAGCAGTTACAGGGGCAGGACAGATACGCAGTATTTT

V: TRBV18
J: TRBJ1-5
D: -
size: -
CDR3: CASSPRGRGNQPQHF
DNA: TGTGCCAGCTCACCACGAGGTCGAGGCAATCAGCCCCAGCATTTT

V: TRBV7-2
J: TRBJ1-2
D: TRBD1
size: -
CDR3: CASSTIQGFGYTF
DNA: TGTGCCAGCAGCACGATACAGGGGTTTGGCTACACCTTC

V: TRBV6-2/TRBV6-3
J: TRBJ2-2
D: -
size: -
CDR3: CASSYSAENTGELFF
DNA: TGTGCCAGCAGTTACTCAGCGGAAAACACCGGGGAGCTGTTTTTT

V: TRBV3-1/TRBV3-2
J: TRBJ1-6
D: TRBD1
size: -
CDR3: CASSPGQGIISPLHF
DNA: TGTGCCAGCAGCCCGGGACAGGGGATAATTTCACCCCTCCACTTT

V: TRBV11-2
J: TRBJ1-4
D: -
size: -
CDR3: CASSLGRGFNEKLFF
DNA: TGTGCCAGCAGCTTAGGTCGGGGATTTAATGAAAAACTGTTTTTT

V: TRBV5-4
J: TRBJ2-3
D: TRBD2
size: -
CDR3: CASSLHRLAGGADTQYF
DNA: TGTGCCAGCAGCTTGCATAGACTAGCGGGGGGGGCAGATACGCAGTATTTT

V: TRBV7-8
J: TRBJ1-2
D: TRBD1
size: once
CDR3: CASSYLMRQGARGYTF
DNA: TGTGCCAGCAGCTACCTAATGAGACAGGGGGCGCGGGGCTACACCTTC

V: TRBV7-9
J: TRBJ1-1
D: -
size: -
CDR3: CALRRDMNTEAFF
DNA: TGTGCATTAAGGCGAGACATGAACACTGAAGCTTTCTTT

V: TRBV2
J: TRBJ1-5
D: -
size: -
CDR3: CASSEGTRNQPQHF
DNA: TGTGCCAGCAGTGAAGGGACACGCAATCAGCCCCAGCATTTT

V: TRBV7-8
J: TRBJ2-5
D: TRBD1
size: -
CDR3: CASSPGQGGETQYF
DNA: TGTGCCAGCAGCCCAGGACAGGGCGGAGAGACCCAGTACTTC

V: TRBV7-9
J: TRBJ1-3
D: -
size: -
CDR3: CASSAGGGVTGNTIYF
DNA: TGTGCCAGCAGCGCAGGTGGAGGGGTAACTGGAAACACCATATATTTT

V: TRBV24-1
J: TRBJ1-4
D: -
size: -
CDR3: CATSDLSQDGGEKLFF
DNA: TGTGCCACCAGTGATTTGTCGCAGGATGGTGGCGAAAAACTGTTTTTT

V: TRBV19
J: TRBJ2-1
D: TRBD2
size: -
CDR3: CASSIDRSGRSDEQFF
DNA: TGTGCCAGTAGTATAGATCGTAGCGGGAGATCGGATGAGCAGTTCTTC

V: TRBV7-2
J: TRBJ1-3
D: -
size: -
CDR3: CASSLGPGVSGNTIYF
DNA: TGTGCCAGCAGCTTAGGTCCAGGCGTCTCTGGAAACACCATATATTTT

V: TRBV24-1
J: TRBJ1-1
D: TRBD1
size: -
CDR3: CATSLGTETFF
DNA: TGTGCCACCAGCCTTGGGACAGAAACTTTCTTT

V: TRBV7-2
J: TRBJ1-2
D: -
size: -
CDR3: CASSLGGGTGYGYTF
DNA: TGTGCCAGCAGCTTAGGAGGGGGAACGGGGTATGGCTACACCTTC

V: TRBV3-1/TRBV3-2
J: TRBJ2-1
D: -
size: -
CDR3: CASSHSTAKFF
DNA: TGTGCCAGCAGCCATTCGACAGCTAAGTTCTTC

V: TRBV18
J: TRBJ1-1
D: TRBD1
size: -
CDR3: CASSPGTGGANEAFF
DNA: TGTGCCAGCTCACCAGGGACAGGGGGCGCGAATGAAGCTTTCTTT

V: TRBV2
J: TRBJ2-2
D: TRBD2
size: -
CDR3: CASSVGPTGLAAELFF
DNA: TGTGCCAGCAGTGTGGGGCCAACGGGACTAGCGGCCGAGCTGTTTTTT

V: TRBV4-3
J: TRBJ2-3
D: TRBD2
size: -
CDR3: CASSQDGTSDTDTQYF
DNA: TGCGCCAGCAGCCAAGATGGGACTAGCGACACAGATACGCAGTATTTT

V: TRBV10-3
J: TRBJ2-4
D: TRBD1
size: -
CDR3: CATRGDRGENIQYF
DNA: TGTGCCACTCGGGGGGACAGGGGGGAAAACATTCAGTACTTC